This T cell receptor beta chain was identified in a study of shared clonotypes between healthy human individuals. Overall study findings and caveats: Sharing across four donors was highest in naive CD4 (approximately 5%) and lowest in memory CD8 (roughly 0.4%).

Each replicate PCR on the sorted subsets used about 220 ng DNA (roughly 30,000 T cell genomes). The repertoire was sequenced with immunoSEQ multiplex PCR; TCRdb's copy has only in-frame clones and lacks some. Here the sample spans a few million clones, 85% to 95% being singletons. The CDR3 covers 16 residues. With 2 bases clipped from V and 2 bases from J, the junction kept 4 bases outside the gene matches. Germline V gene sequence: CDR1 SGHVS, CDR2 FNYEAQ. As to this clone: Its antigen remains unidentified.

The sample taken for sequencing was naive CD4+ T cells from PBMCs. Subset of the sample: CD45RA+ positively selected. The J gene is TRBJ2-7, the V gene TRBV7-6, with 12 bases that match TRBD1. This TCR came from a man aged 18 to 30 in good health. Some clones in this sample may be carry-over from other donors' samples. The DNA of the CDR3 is TGTGCCAGCAGCTTATGGGGACAGGGGGCCGCCTACGAGCAGTACTTC. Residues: CASSLWGQGAAYEQYF.